These T cell receptor beta chains were read from a single sample in a study of T and B cells in COVID-19 patients. TCRdb re-analysed the multiplex PCR reads in MiXCR, keeping a single row per CDR3 protein. In the table there are under 8,500 distinct CDR3 sequences, approximately 24% of which are singletons. The specimen was blood. These TCRs come from a human donor with active COVID-19. Both conserved end residues are part of each CDR3. The D gene is left open where the match is weak. The size field is filled for only some rows; it gives once, few, many or a size class.

cdr3_aa cdr3_nt j_call d_call clone_size v_call
CASSPQSSSGNTIYF TGTGCCAGCAGTCCACAGTCGAGCTCTGGAAACACCATATATTTT TRBJ1-3 NA medium-sized TRBV6-5
CASSITGTFDEQYF TGTGCCAGTAGTATCACAGGAACCTTCGACGAGCAGTACTTC TRBJ2-7 NA medium-sized TRBV19
CSVVGDWDTQYF TGCAGCGTTGTTGGTGACTGGGATACGCAGTATTTT TRBJ2-3 NA large TRBV29-1
CSAVTGDTHPDTQYF TGCAGTGCTGTTACAGGGGATACTCACCCAGATACGCAGTATTTT TRBJ2-3 TRBD1 NA TRBV20-1
CASSLESSPSYEQYF TGTGCCAGCAGCTTGGAGTCTAGCCCCTCCTACGAGCAGTACTTC TRBJ2-7 NA medium-sized TRBV5-5
CASNQAGGTEQYF TGTGCCAGCAATCAGGCGGGGGGGACCGAGCAGTACTTC TRBJ2-7 TRBD2 NA TRBV6-5
CASSLLTGETYEQYF TGTGCCAGCAGCTTATTGACAGGGGAGACCTACGAGCAGTACTTC TRBJ2-7 TRBD1 many TRBV5-6
CASSSYTGELFF TGTGCCAGCAGCTCATACACCGGGGAGCTGTTTTTT TRBJ2-2 NA medium-sized TRBV7-9
CATSGSGRADTQYF TGTGCCACCAGTGGAAGCGGGAGGGCAGATACGCAGTATTTT TRBJ2-3 TRBD2 few TRBV24-1
CASSRDRGIGELFF TGTGCCAGCAGCCGGGACAGGGGAATAGGGGAGCTGTTTTTT TRBJ2-2 TRBD1 few TRBV12-3/TRBV12-4
CAAHRSSHSGANVLTF TGTGCCGCTCACCGGAGCAGCCACTCTGGGGCCAACGTCCTGACTTTC TRBJ2-6 NA medium-sized TRBV27
CASLLAGGGNEQFF TGTGCCAGCTTACTAGCGGGAGGAGGCAATGAGCAGTTCTTC TRBJ2-1 TRBD2 medium-sized TRBV18
CASSSPIFGTSGRAGANVLTF TGTGCCAGCAGTTCTCCAATCTTTGGGACTAGCGGGAGGGCTGGGGCCAACGTCCTGACTTTC TRBJ2-6 TRBD2 medium-sized TRBV27
CASSLEQASYEQYF TGTGCCAGCAGCTTAGAACAGGCCTCCTACGAGCAGTACTTC TRBJ2-7 NA medium-sized TRBV11-3
CASSSGASGIDEQYF TGTGCCAGCAGCTCGGGGGCTAGCGGGATTGACGAGCAGTACTTC TRBJ2-7 TRBD2 medium-sized TRBV11-3
CASRNEGLDEQFF TGCGCCAGCAGGAACGAAGGGTTGGATGAGCAGTTCTTC TRBJ2-1 NA NA TRBV5-1
CASTKWGGGELFF TGTGCCAGTACTAAGTGGGGTGGCGGGGAGCTGTTTTTT TRBJ2-2 NA large TRBV19